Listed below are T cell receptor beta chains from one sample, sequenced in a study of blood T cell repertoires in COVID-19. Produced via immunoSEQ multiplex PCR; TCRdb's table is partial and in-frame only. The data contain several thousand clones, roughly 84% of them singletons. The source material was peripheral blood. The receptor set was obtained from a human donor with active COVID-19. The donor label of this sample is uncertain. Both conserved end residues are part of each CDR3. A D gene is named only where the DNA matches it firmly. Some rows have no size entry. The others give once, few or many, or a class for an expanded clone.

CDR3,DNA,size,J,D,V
CASSLGGGNTIYF,TGCGCCAGCAGCTTGGGAGGGGGAAACACCATATATTTT,-,TRBJ1-3,-,TRBV5-1
CASSLLTSNEQFF,TGTGCCAGCAGCCTCTTGACTAGCAATGAGCAGTTCTTC,-,TRBJ2-1,-,TRBV4-2
CASRAAYEQYF,TGTGCCAGCAGGGCCGCCTACGAGCAGTACTTC,-,TRBJ2-7,-,TRBV2
CASSYRQGPEAFF,TGTGCCAGCAGTTACAGGCAGGGTCCTGAAGCTTTCTTT,-,TRBJ1-1,-,TRBV6-5
CASSTRRGGGAYAGELFF,TGTGCCAGCAGCACCCGCCGGGGCGGGGGGGCTTATGCCGGGGAGCTGTTTTTT,-,TRBJ2-2,TRBD2,TRBV7-2
CASSVSGPSYNEQFF,TGTGCCAGCAGTGTTAGCGGGCCATCCTACAATGAGCAGTTCTTC,-,TRBJ2-1,TRBD2,TRBV28
CASSQRQGRNTGELFF,TGTGCCAGCAGCCAACGACAGGGGAGAAACACCGGGGAGCTGTTTTTT,few,TRBJ2-2,TRBD1,TRBV4-2
CASSKGRTGIGSYEQYF,TGTGCCAGCAGCAAAGGTCGGACAGGGATAGGTTCCTACGAGCAGTACTTC,-,TRBJ2-7,-,TRBV21-1
CASSPSGWRRETQYF,TGTGCCAGCTCACCTAGCGGTTGGCGGCGGGAGACCCAGTACTTC,-,TRBJ2-5,-,TRBV18
CASSHGTSGIQETQYF,TGCGCCAGCAGCCACGGGACTAGCGGGATACAAGAGACCCAGTACTTC,-,TRBJ2-5,TRBD2,TRBV5-1
CASSNPPAFWYNEQFF,TGTGCCAGTAGCAACCCTCCCGCGTTCTGGTACAATGAGCAGTTCTTC,once,TRBJ2-1,-,TRBV19
CASSSDRAGDTQYF,TGTGCCAGCAGCTCGGACAGGGCGGGAGATACGCAGTATTTT,-,TRBJ2-3,TRBD1,TRBV28
CASSDQGVGYGYTF,TGTGCCAGCAGCGATCAGGGGGTCGGCTATGGCTACACCTTC,-,TRBJ1-2,-,TRBV21-1
CAISVSGQGTDTQYF,TGTGCCATCAGTGTTTCGGGACAGGGGACAGATACGCAGTATTTT,-,TRBJ2-3,TRBD1,TRBV10-3
CASRTSSVETQYF,TGTGCCAGCAGAACCTCGAGTGTGGAGACCCAGTACTTC,-,TRBJ2-5,-,TRBV21-1
CASSSRAGSTDTQYF,TGTGCCAGCAGCTCCAGAGCGGGAAGCACAGATACGCAGTATTTT,-,TRBJ2-3,TRBD2,TRBV7-8
CASSSRTGVTGELFF,TGTGCCAGCAGCTCCCGGACAGGGGTCACCGGGGAGCTGTTTTTT,-,TRBJ2-2,TRBD1,TRBV11-3
CASSGGLGLAGVKTQYF,TGTGCCAGCAGTGGGGGACTCGGACTAGCGGGAGTAAAGACCCAGTACTTC,-,TRBJ2-5,TRBD2,TRBV28
CASTPTSGSTGELFF,TGCGCCAGCACACCAACTAGCGGGAGCACCGGGGAGCTGTTTTTT,-,TRBJ2-2,TRBD2,TRBV5-1
CASSRGLPGMNTEAFF,TGTGCCAGCTCACGAGGCCTTCCGGGGATGAACACTGAAGCTTTCTTT,-,TRBJ1-1,-,TRBV18
CASRAQGQADQPQHF,TGTGCCAGTAGGGCACAGGGCCAGGCGGATCAGCCCCAGCATTTT,-,TRBJ1-5,-,TRBV19
CATSGGGTGELFF,TGTGCCACCAGTGGAGGCGGCACCGGGGAGCTGTTTTTT,few,TRBJ2-2,-,TRBV24-1
CASSRNREYQETQYF,TGTGCCAGTTCCCGAAACAGGGAGTACCAAGAGACCCAGTACTTC,once,TRBJ2-5,-,TRBV2
CATSDTGTSAYEQFF,TGTGCCACCAGTGATACAGGGACTAGCGCCTATGAGCAGTTCTTC,-,TRBJ2-1,TRBD2,TRBV24-1
CASSLTIFVPVMNTGELFF,TGTGCCAGCTCACTAACGATTTTTGTTCCGGTAATGAACACCGGGGAGCTGTTTTTT,-,TRBJ2-2,-,TRBV18
CASSSSQGYTEAFF,TGCGCCAGCAGCTCGTCGCAGGGTTACACTGAAGCTTTCTTT,-,TRBJ1-1,-,TRBV5-1
CASSSFSGGITYNEQFF,TGCGCCAGCAGCAGCTTTTCAGGGGGCATAACCTACAATGAGCAGTTCTTC,-,TRBJ2-1,TRBD1,TRBV5-1
CASSGKGGAVRTQYF,TGCGCCAGCAGTGGGAAAGGGGGCGCGGTCCGGACGCAGTATTTT,-,TRBJ2-3,TRBD1,TRBV10-2
CATSVGTSGQETQYF,TGTGCCACCAGTGTTGGGACTAGCGGCCAAGAGACCCAGTACTTC,-,TRBJ2-5,TRBD2,TRBV24-1
CASSQDSGGSYNEQFF,TGCGCCAGCAGCCAAGATTCGGGGGGCTCCTACAATGAGCAGTTCTTC,-,TRBJ2-1,TRBD2,TRBV4-1
CASSPGQGVYNEQFF,TGCGCCAGCAGCCCTGGACAGGGGGTTTACAATGAGCAGTTCTTC,-,TRBJ2-1,TRBD1,TRBV5-1
CASSDGQYNEQFF,TGTGCCAGCAGCGACGGACAGTACAATGAGCAGTTCTTC,-,TRBJ2-1,-,TRBV7-8
CASSESVAYEQYF,TGTGCCAGCAGTGAATCAGTGGCCTACGAGCAGTACTTC,-,TRBJ2-7,-,TRBV2
CASSIDQGGPGNTIYF,TGTGCCAGCAGCATTGATCAGGGGGGACCTGGAAACACCATATATTTT,-,TRBJ1-3,TRBD1,TRBV11-2
CASSLDYAHPGQRFEAFF,TGTGCCAGCAGCTTAGACTACGCACACCCGGGACAGCGATTTGAAGCTTTCTTT,-,TRBJ1-1,TRBD1,TRBV7-9
CASSHTGREHSTDTQYF,TGTGCCAGCAGCCATACCGGACGGGAACACAGCACAGATACGCAGTATTTT,few,TRBJ2-3,-,TRBV7-9
CASSLAPTPWASYNEQFF,TGCGCCAGCAGCTTGGCACCCACCCCCTGGGCCTCCTACAATGAGCAGTTCTTC,-,TRBJ2-1,-,TRBV5-1